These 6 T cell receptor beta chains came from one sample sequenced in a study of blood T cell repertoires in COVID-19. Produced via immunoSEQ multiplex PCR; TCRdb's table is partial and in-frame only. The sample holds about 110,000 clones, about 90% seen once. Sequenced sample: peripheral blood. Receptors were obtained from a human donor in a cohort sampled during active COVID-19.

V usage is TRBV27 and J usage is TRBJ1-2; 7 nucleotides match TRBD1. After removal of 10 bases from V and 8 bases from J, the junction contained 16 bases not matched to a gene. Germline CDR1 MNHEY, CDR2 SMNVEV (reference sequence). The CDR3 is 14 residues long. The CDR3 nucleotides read TGTGCCACCCAAGGGGGCGAGGACAGGTGGGGCTACACCTTC. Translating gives CATQGGEDRWGYTF.

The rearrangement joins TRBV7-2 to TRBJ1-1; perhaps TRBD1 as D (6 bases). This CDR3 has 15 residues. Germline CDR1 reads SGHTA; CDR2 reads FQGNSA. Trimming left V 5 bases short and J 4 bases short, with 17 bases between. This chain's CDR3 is CASSPRGGRVTEAFF. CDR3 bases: TGTGCCAGCAGCCCGCGGGGGGGGCGAGTCACTGAAGCTTTCTTT.

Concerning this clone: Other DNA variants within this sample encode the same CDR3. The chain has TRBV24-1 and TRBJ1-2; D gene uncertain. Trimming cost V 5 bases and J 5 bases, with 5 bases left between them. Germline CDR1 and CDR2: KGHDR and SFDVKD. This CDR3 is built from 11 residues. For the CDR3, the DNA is TGTGCCACCAGTGGCGGTTATGGCTACACCTTC. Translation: CATSGGYGYTF.

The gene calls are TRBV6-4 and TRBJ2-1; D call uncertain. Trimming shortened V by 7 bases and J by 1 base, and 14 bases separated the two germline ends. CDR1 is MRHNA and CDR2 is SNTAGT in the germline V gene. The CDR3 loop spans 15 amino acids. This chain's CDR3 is CASIAGSPSYNEQFF. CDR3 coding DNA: TGTGCCAGCATCGCCGGTTCTCCGTCCTACAATGAGCAGTTCTTC.

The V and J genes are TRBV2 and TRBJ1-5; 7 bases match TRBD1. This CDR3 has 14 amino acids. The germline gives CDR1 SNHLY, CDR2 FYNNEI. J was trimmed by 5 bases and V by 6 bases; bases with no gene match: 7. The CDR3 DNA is TGTGCCAGCAGCGGACAGGTAGCAGATCAGCCCCAGCATTTT. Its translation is CASSGQVADQPQHF.

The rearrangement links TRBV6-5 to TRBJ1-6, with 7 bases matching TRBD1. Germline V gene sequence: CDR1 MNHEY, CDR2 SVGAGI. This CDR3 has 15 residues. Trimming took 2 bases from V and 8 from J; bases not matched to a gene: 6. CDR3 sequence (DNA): TGTGCCAGCAGTTACACCACAGGGGATGATTCACCCCTCCACTTT. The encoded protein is CASSYTTGDDSPLHF.